This TCR beta chain was recovered during a study of T cell repertoires in cytomegalovirus infection. Of note for this clonotype: Its antigen is unidentified.

TCRdb re-called the reads through MiXCR, storing one row per CDR3 protein. The repertoire holds 200,000 to 250,000 distinct CDR3 sequences, with roughly 20% as singletons. CDR3 length: 13 residues. CDR1 is KGHSH and CDR2 is LQKENI in the germline V gene. Trimming pared 3 bases from V and 2 bases from J, leaving 6 bases between. General study points: Based on cumulative public TCR beta family frequency, carriers of CMV plus the relevant HLA were identified. HLA-C-restricted, CMV-specific TCR beta clonotypes were dominant ex vivo.

The chain is built from TRBV18 and TRBJ2-3; D uncertain. Input material: CD8+ T cells from PBMCs. This TCR came from a human donor in good health (CMV status not recorded). Some clones in this sample may be carry-over from other donors' samples. The CDR3 reads CASSPGYTDTQYF. The CDR3 DNA reads TGTGCCAGCTCACCGGGATACACAGATACGCAGTATTTT.